This TCR beta chain was obtained from a study of blood T cells in healthy people across ages. A second PCR of roughly 7 to 11 cycles used a sample-barcoded 5' primer and a J-beta primer mix. Researchers report that each sample yielded at least 2.5 million CDR3-containing paired-end reads. TCRdb passed the 5' RACE reads through MiXCR, listing each CDR3 protein once. The sample contains roughly 1,700,000 distinct CDR3 sequences, over 25% of which appear only once. A word on this clonotype: Its antigen is not identified. The junction differs from germline at one of its ends, possibly a read error.

Germline V lookup: CDR1 GTSNPN, CDR2 SVGIG (reference sequence). CDR3 length equals 11 residues. Notes on the study in general: TCR beta diversity was tightly associated with the proportion of naive T cells. Significant beta diversity loss was already apparent by age approximately 38, declining roughly linearly.

Investigators took about 10 milliliters of peripheral blood from every donor. The chain carries TRBV30 and TRBJ2-2, with TRBD2 as a possible D gene (5 bases). The clonotype originates from a woman aged 30 to 39 in good health. The sequenced sample consisted of blood. The CDR3 here is CAWSVAGELCF. The CDR3 nucleotides are TGTGCCTGGAGTGTAGCCGGGGAGCTGTGTTTT.